This T cell receptor beta chain was captured in a study of T cells after posttransplantation cyclophosphamide. Whole-study results and caveats: Skin or GI-infiltrating T cells shared few TRB sequences with blood.

There are 16 residues in the CDR3. Germline V gene lookup returns CDR1 SGHNT and CDR2 YYREEE (reference sequence). Trimming at V came to 4 bases and at J to 4 bases, leaving 6 bases not matched to a gene. Busulfan-fludarabine conditioning, marrow transplant, and cyclophosphamide on days +3 and +4 were administered. Sequencing used immunoSEQ multiplex PCR; TCRdb keeps in-frame clones, though not all of them. The table includes about 15,000 clones, 85% to 95% detected once. A remark on this clone: The antigen is not known.

The chain links TRBV5-4 to TRBJ2-5; TRBD2 matches at 14 bases. This TCR was sampled from a male patient aged 55-69 years who received an allogeneic stem cell transplant from a related donor and was CMV-positive. The graft donor may account for some of the T cells. The sample consisted of CD4+ T cells sorted from blood, taken after allogeneic stem cell transplant with posttransplant cyclophosphamide. The CDR3 DNA sequence: TGTGCCAGCAGCCCTGGACTAGCGGGGGGAGGAGAGACCCAGTACTTC. Amino acids: CASSPGLAGGGETQYF.